A selection of T cell receptor beta chains follows, all from one sample in a study of identifying expanded T cells in peripheral blood. The table came from immunoSEQ multiplex PCR; TCRdb's copy has only in-frame clones and leaves some out. Among approximately 120,000 clones listed, around 89% were seen once. The specimen sequenced was blood. The receptor set was obtained from a person aged 18-69 years in good health. CDR3s include the opening cysteine and the closing phenylalanine or tryptophan.

TRBV30 CAWSVGSGFNQPQHF
TRBV7-2 CASSHRDPGDTEAFF
TRBV28 CASSFQDWDQPQHF
TRBV27 CASSFSGVGGYTF
TRBV4-1 CASSQERSRGPSGYTF
TRBV7-9 CASSSRLAVYNEQFF
TRBV9 CASSVAASMAGELFF
TRBV10-1 CASSESLGVVRTEAFF
TRBV27 CASSLRAGSNTEAFF
TRBV28 CASSPPRPNYGYTF
TRBV27 CASSLQGMDTEAFF
TRBV11-2 CASSLDQIIQYF
TRBV5-4 CARQETQYF
TRBV5-1 CASSRQASDTQYF
TRBV6-6 CASRERDVSYEQYF
TRBV6-4 CASSVGWGSQPQHF